The sequence of this T cell receptor beta chain was determined in a study of T-cell reconstitution after alpha-beta-depleted transplantation in children. Points from the study as a whole: Several hundred expanded graft clones reportedly gave rise to the alpha-beta T cells present about two months after transplant. At day 60, the high TCRbeta diversity found in some patients originated from recipient T cells and thymic progenitors that had survived. Counts and diversity of T cells one year after transplant came mostly from newly produced T cells.

This clonotype showed up just a few times. Its target is unknown. Germline V lookup: CDR1 PRHDT, CDR2 FYEKMQ (reference sequence). This CDR3 contains 15 residues. The junction had 5 bases not matched to a gene; V was cut back by 0 bases and J by 5 bases. Preparation of the TCRbeta library was carried out with unique molecular identifiers. TCRdb used MiXCR to reprocess the PCR reads, holding one entry per CDR3 protein. Of approximately 250,000 distinct CDR3 sequences listed, about 26% were seen once; the top ten hold roughly 2.5%. The sequenced sample was PBMCs, obtained before TCRalphabeta/CD19-depleted stem cell transplant. V and J are TRBV13 and TRBJ2-5; 8 bases agree with TRBD1. The receptor was isolated from a girl aged 2-10 years with Fanconi anemia, due to receive a stem cell transplant. This CDR3 reads CASSLGQGAMETQYF. The CDR3, as DNA: TGTGCCAGCAGCTTAGGGCAGGGGGCGATGGAGACCCAGTACTTC.